This entry lists 9 T cell receptor beta chains sequenced from one sample in a study of cytomegalovirus exposure and HLA in healthy donors. It was with 60 Vbeta and 13 Jbeta primers that the PCR ran. Profiled with immunoSEQ multiplex PCR; TCRdb holds only in-frame clones, not every one. The sample shows around 92,000 clones, more than 65% of them seen only once. Sequenced: PBMCs. All receptors derive from a human donor in good health.

The chain employs TRBV5-4 and TRBJ2-2; 8 bases line up with TRBD2. V shed 0 bases, J shed 2 bases, and the junction held 3 bases outside the gene matches. Germline loops: CDR1 SGHNT, CDR2 YYREEE (reference sequence). This CDR3 is 16 amino acids long. CDR3 sequence: CASSLERGRNTGELFF. CDR3 in DNA: TGTGCCAGCAGCTTGGAGCGGGGGAGAAACACCGGGGAGCTGTTTTTT.

The chain uses TRBV4-3 and TRBJ2-7, with 10 positions matching TRBD2. The germline CDR1 and CDR2 sequences are LGHNA and YSLEER. J was trimmed by 6 bases and V by 1 base; bases with no gene match: 6. The CDR3 spans 15 residues. CDR3 bases: TGCGCCAGCAGCCAAGTTCTTAGCGGGAGGTCCGAGCAGTACTTC. This encodes CASSQVLSGRSEQYF.

The CDR3 DNA sequence: TGTGCCAGCAGCTTAGTTGGGGGGGGTGGCTACACCTTC. This translates into CASSLVGGGGYTF. This chain links TRBV7-2 with TRBJ1-2; tentatively, D is TRBD1 (5 bases). CDR1 is SGHTA, CDR2 FQGNSA, per germline. There are 13 residues in the CDR3. Trimming stripped 1 base from V and 7 bases from J, with 10 bases between. Filled out from reference TRBV7-2 and TRBJ1-2, the complete variable domain reads GAGVSQSPSNKVTEKGKDVELRCDPISGHTALYWYRQSLGQGLEFLIYFQGNSAPDKSGLPSDRFSAERTGGSVSTLTIQRTQQEDSAVYLCASSLVGGGGYTFGSGTRLTVV.

In DNA form, the CDR3 reads TGCGCCAGCACCGGGGTGAGCGCAGCCTACAATGAGCAGTTCTTC. Encoded protein: CASTGVSAAYNEQFF. The J gene is TRBJ2-1, the V gene TRBV10-1, with a possible D match to TRBD2 (5 bases). Trimming left V 7 bases short and J 2 bases short, with 15 bases between. The CDR3 is 15 residues long. Germline V gene data show CDR1 as WNHNN and CDR2 as SYGVQD (reference sequence).

This clone occurred a few times. J is TRBJ2-7 and V is TRBV27; 8 bases are shared with TRBD1. This CDR3 spans 15 amino acids. The V segment lost 2 bases and the J segment 4 bases; nucleotides outside the gene matches: 7. Germline V gene data show CDR1 as MNHEY and CDR2 as SMNVEV (reference sequence). CDR3 nucleotide sequence: TGTGCCAGCAGTTTACTTGGGACAGGAATATACGAGCAGTACTTC. It specifies CASSLLGTGIYEQYF.

The chain recombines TRBV18 with TRBJ2-7; 11 positions agree with TRBD1. CDR3 length: 15 amino acids. V was pared by 3 bases and J by 3 bases, with 4 bases of the junction left unmatched. Germline lookup yields CDR1 KGHSH and CDR2 LQKENI. The CDR3 region is CASSPGTGGYYEQYF. The CDR3 DNA reads TGTGCCAGCTCACCCGGGACAGGGGGATACTACGAGCAGTACTTC.

The chain carries TRBV2 and TRBJ1-2; no reliable D call. This CDR3 contains 13 residues. V shed 8 bases and J shed 7 bases, with 17 bases lying between them. Germline V gene sequence: CDR1 SNHLY, CDR2 FYNNEI. This CDR3 is CASVLTPNGGYTF. Written as DNA, the CDR3 is TGTGCCAGCGTTTTAACGCCTAATGGTGGCTACACCTTC. Drawing the rest from reference TRBV2 and TRBJ1-2, the complete variable domain is EPEVTQTPSHQVTQMGQEVILRCVPISNHLYFYWYRQILGQKVEFLVSFYNNEISEKSEIFDDQFSVERPDGSNFTLKIRSTKLEDSAMYFCASVLTPNGGYTFGSGTRLTVV.

This clone was recorded only once. This rearrangement joins TRBV2 to TRBJ1-2; no firm D call. CDR1 SNHLY and CDR2 FYNNEI come from the germline V gene. Trimming took 6 bases from V and 6 from J, leaving 14 bases between them. The CDR3 covers 13 residues. The chain's CDR3 is CASSPDGPHGYTF. CDR3 coding DNA: TGTGCCAGCAGCCCGGATGGGCCCCATGGCTACACCTTC.

The chain joins TRBV18 to TRBJ2-2; TRBD1 matches at 9 bases. The V gene end was trimmed by 2 bases and the J gene end by 5 bases; junction bases not matched to a gene: 9. This CDR3 has 17 amino acids. In germline, CDR1 is KGHSH, CDR2 LQKENI. The CDR3: CASSPTTGGATTGELFF. CDR3 nucleotides: TGTGCCAGCTCACCAACAACAGGGGGCGCAACTACCGGGGAGCTGTTTTTT.